Following are 10 T cell receptor beta chains from one sample sequenced in a study of blood T cells in healthy people across ages. A J-beta primer mix and a sample-barcoded 5' primer were used in a second PCR of roughly 6 to 12 cycles. TCRdb redid the calling of the 5' RACE reads with MiXCR, one entry per CDR3 protein. The data hold roughly 1,800,000 distinct CDR3 sequences, with about 50% observed a single time. The sequenced sample consisted of blood. Source of these receptors: a woman in her 40s in good health.

V is TRBV7-2 and J is TRBJ1-2; 10 positions agree with TRBD1. Losses at the gene ends were 5 bases for V and 4 bases for J; bases not matched to a gene: 10. CDR3 length equals 16 residues. Looked up from germline, CDR1 is SGHTA and CDR2 is FQGNSA. The CDR3, as DNA: TGTGCCAGCAGCCCCAGGGGGGACAGGGGCCTCTATGGCTACACCTTC. It encodes CASSPRGDRGLYGYTF.

This clonotype appeared a few times. This chain uses TRBV27 with TRBJ2-5, with a tentative D call TRBD1 (8 bases). Trimming cost V 3 bases and J 6 bases, with 14 bases left between them. The CDR3 length is 14 residues. The germline V gene has CDR1 MNHEY and CDR2 SMNVEV (reference sequence). CDR3 loop: CASSFGQGGKTQYF. In DNA, the CDR3 is TGTGCCAGCAGTTTCGGACAGGGAGGGAAGACCCAGTACTTC.

This clonotype was detected a few times. V and J are TRBV5-1 and TRBJ2-1; D may correspond to TRBD1 or TRBD2 (5 bases each). Germline lookup yields CDR1 SGHRS and CDR2 YFSETQ. Trimming cost V 3 bases and J 5 bases, with 15 bases left between them. The CDR3 loop spans 15 amino acids. The CDR3 DNA reads TGCGCCAGCAGCTCATCGGGACGTAGAGACAATGAGCAGTTCTTC. It is translated as CASSSSGRRDNEQFF.

The V and J genes are TRBV25-1 and TRBJ1-1; TRBD1 is a possible D gene (5 bases). Trimming removed 6 bases from V and 0 bases from J, with 11 bases in between. The germline V gene encodes CDR1 MGHDK and CDR2 SYGVNS. CDR3 length: 14 amino acids. The DNA for the CDR3 is TGTGCCAGCAGGAACAGGAACATGAACACTGAAGCTTTCTTT. This encodes CASRNRNMNTEAFF.

The chain carries TRBV12-3 or TRBV12-4 and TRBJ1-2; D gene uncertain. The V and J ends lost 3 bases and 6 bases respectively, with 17 bases between them. The CDR3 totals 15 residues. CDR3 DNA sequence: TGTGCCAGCAGTTTGGTGACTGTCCCCGAGGATGGCTACACCTTC. This translates into CASSLVTVPEDGYTF.

In DNA, the CDR3 is TGTGCCAGCAGCGCGACAGGGGCGGTCCAAGAGACCCAGTACTTC. Translation: CASSATGAVQETQYF. This chain connects TRBV5-5 to TRBJ2-5; 8 nucleotides agree with TRBD1. Trimming cost V 4 bases and J 1 base; bases outside gene matches: 6. The CDR3 is 15 residues long. Looked up from germline, CDR1 is SGHKS and CDR2 is YYEKEE (reference sequence).

The rearrangement uses TRBV4-3 and TRBJ2-1, with unresolved D. This CDR3 is built from 15 residues. Germline values: CDR1 LGHNA, CDR2 YSLEER. Trimming took off 1 base at V and 5 bases at J, with 12 bases between the two ends. The CDR3 here is CASSQGRAGNNEQFF. The CDR3, as DNA: TGCGCCAGCAGCCAAGGTCGGGCAGGCAACAATGAGCAGTTCTTC.

This clonotype came up a few times. This rearrangement joins TRBV7-2 to TRBJ2-5; no clear D. This CDR3 region has 13 residues. Germline CDR1 SGHTA, CDR2 FQGNSA. Deletions cut 4 bases from V and 5 bases from J, with 11 bases between. The CDR3 region is CASSSMQTETQYF. The CDR3 bases are TGTGCCAGCAGCTCTATGCAGACCGAGACCCAGTACTTC.

The chain links TRBV7-2 to TRBJ2-3; TRBD2 matches 7 bases. The CDR3 covers 15 residues. Germline V lookup: CDR1 SGHTA, CDR2 FQGNSA. V was pared by 7 bases and J by 2 bases, with 9 bases of the junction left unmatched. CDR3 in amino acids: CASTSRAGVTDTQYF. The CDR3 DNA is TGTGCCAGCACCAGTAGGGCGGGGGTCACAGATACGCAGTATTTT.

This sequence joins TRBV6-6 and TRBJ2-3, with D possibly TRBD2 on 5 matching bases. The germline V and J ends were trimmed by 5 bases and 2 bases, with 17 bases remaining between them. Looked up from germline, CDR1 is MNHNY and CDR2 is SVGAGI (reference sequence). This CDR3 has 16 amino acids. CDR3 loop: CASSRAHGLLTDTQYF. CDR3 coding DNA: TGTGCCAGCAGTCGAGCACACGGACTTCTCACAGATACGCAGTATTTT.